This T cell receptor beta chain was observed in a study of blood T cell repertoires in COVID-19. Study overall: Researchers got acute and convalescent COVID-19 samples from the United States, Italy and Spain.

CDR1 is SGHVS and CDR2 is FQNEAQ in the germline V gene. The CDR3 is 13 amino acids. The V end lost 1 base, the J end lost 9 bases, and 7 bases lay between the germline ends. Assay: immunoSEQ multiplex PCR; the TCRdb copy retains only in-frame clones and omits some. The sample lists over 200,000 clones, about nine tenths occurring once. Clinical history reported by participants formed the basis on which cohorts were assigned. This clone was picked up many times. Sequenced sample: PBMCs or T cells enriched from blood (not recorded which). The V gene is TRBV7-8, the J gene TRBJ1-6, with D hard to call. The sequence derives from a man aged 18 to 30 who had recovered from COVID-19. The CDR3 nucleotides read TGTGCCAGCAGCTTAGATATCGGTTCACCCCTCCACTTT. Translation gives CASSLDIGSPLHF.